The 17 T cell receptor beta chains below all came from one sample that was sequenced in a study of blood T cell repertoires in COVID-19. Only in-frame clones appear in the TCRdb table, and some are missing; sequencing was by immunoSEQ multiplex PCR. Among 150,000 to 180,000 clones listed, around three quarters were seen once. Input material: peripheral blood. Receptor source: a man of 80 years or more with acute or convalescent COVID-19.

V usage is TRBV19 and J usage is TRBJ1-1; D is unclear. This CDR3 contains 14 residues. Trimming left V 3 bases short and J 0 bases short, with 8 bases between. CDR1 is LNHDA, CDR2 SQIVND, per germline (reference sequence). DNA of the CDR3: TGTGCCAGTAGTATGCGCCTTATGAACACTGAAGCTTTCTTT. Its protein product is CASSMRLMNTEAFF. The full variable domain, in which reference TRBV19 and TRBJ1-1 provide the parts outside the CDR3, is DGGITQSPKYLFRKEGQNVTLSCEQNLNHDAMYWYRQDPGQGLRLIYYSQIVNDFQKGDIAEGYSVSREKKESFPLTVTSAQKNPTAFYLCASSMRLMNTEAFFGQGTRLTVV.

V and J are TRBV5-4 and TRBJ2-3; the D gene is possibly TRBD2 (6 bases). The CDR3 is made up of 14 amino acids. Germline CDR1 SGHNT, CDR2 YYREEE (reference sequence). Trimming took off 4 bases at V and 4 bases at J, with 13 bases between the two ends. CDR3 region: CASSGTSSPDTQYF. In DNA form, the CDR3 reads TGTGCCAGCAGCGGTACTAGCAGCCCAGATACGCAGTATTTT.

The chain recombines TRBV5-6 with TRBJ2-5, with 10 positions matching TRBD1. After removal of 4 bases from V and 1 base from J, the junction contained 4 bases not matched to a gene. The CDR3 extends over 15 amino acids. Germline-derived CDR1 and CDR2 are SGHDT and YYEEEE. The DNA for the CDR3 is TGTGCCAGCAGCCCAGACAGGGGGCTCCAAGAGACCCAGTACTTC. This translates into CASSPDRGLQETQYF.

V and J are TRBV7-2 and TRBJ2-3; 9 bases align to TRBD1. From germline, CDR1 is SGHTA and CDR2 FQGNSA. V was pared by 6 bases and J by 0 bases, with 4 bases of the junction left unmatched. The CDR3 sequence is 15 residues long. DNA for the CDR3: TGTGCCAGCAGTCAACAGGGGGCTAGCACAGATACGCAGTATTTT. It codes for CASSQQGASTDTQYF.

This rearrangement joins TRBV6-5 to TRBJ2-2, with TRBD1 matching 9 bases. Germline V gene data show CDR1 as MNHEY and CDR2 as SVGAGI. The CDR3 consists of 14 residues. With 7 bases clipped from V and 6 bases from J, the junction kept 6 bases outside the gene matches. In DNA form, the CDR3 reads TGTGCCAGCACCATGGGACAGGGAGCCGGGGAGCTGTTTTTT. Encoded protein: CASTMGQGAGELFF.

This clone was seen more than once but under ten times. V and J are TRBV7-9 and TRBJ1-2; 7 nucleotides line up with TRBD1. Germline CDR1 is SEHNR and CDR2 is FQNEAQ (reference sequence). The CDR3 runs to 14 residues. V shed 3 bases and J 4 bases; nucleotides not matched to a gene: 5. The CDR3 region has the DNA TGTGCCAGCAGCTTGATGACAGGGAGCTATGGCTACACCTTC. It specifies CASSLMTGSYGYTF.

The rearrangement joins TRBV28 to TRBJ2-7, with TRBD1 identical over 7 bases. The CDR3 runs to 14 residues. CDR1 is MDHEN and CDR2 is SYDVKM in the germline V gene. Losses at the gene ends were 4 bases for V and 0 bases for J; bases not matched to a gene: 3. CDR3 DNA sequence: TGTGCCAGCAGTTCGGGACAGAGCTCCTACGAGCAGTACGTC. Translating it yields CASSSGQSSYEQYV.

DNA of the CDR3: TGCGCCAGCAGCCCGCTGGGCGGGGTCCAAGAGACCCAGTACTTC. Its translation is CASSPLGGVQETQYF. The rearrangement links TRBV5-1 to TRBJ2-5, with D possibly TRBD2 on 6 matching bases. Germline assignment: CDR1 SGHRS and CDR2 YFSETQ. Trimming took 4 bases from V and 1 from J, leaving 14 bases between them. CDR3 length: 15 residues.

The chain recombines TRBV15 with TRBJ2-3, with TRBD2 matching over 9 bases. The germline V gene encodes CDR1 LNHNV and CDR2 YYDKDF (reference sequence). V dropped 1 base and J dropped 5; count of bases not matched to a gene: 10. This CDR3 has 17 residues. CDR3 region: CATSRARLAGLEDTQYF. DNA for the CDR3: TGTGCCACCAGCAGAGCGAGGCTAGCGGGGCTTGAAGATACGCAGTATTTT. Complete variable domain (other parts from reference TRBV15 and TRBJ2-3): DAMVIQNPRYQVTQFGKPVTLSCSQTLNHNVMYWYQQKSSQAPKLLFHYYDKDFNNEADTPDNFQSRRPNTSFCFLDIRSPGLGDTAMYLCATSRARLAGLEDTQYFGPGTRLTVL.

This chain connects TRBV11-2 to TRBJ2-3; TRBD2 aligns across 7 bases. This CDR3 region has 13 residues. The germline CDR1 and CDR2 sequences are SGHAT and FQNNGV. Trimming removed 3 bases from V and 6 bases from J; junction bases left unmatched: 3. The DNA of the CDR3 is TGTGCCAGCAGCTTTGCGGGGGTGGATACGCAGTATTTT. Translating gives CASSFAGVDTQYF.

This clone was seen a handful of times. The chain links TRBV6-5 to TRBJ1-2; possible D gene TRBD1, 6 bases. The CDR3 spans 14 residues. Deletions cut 7 bases from V and 0 bases from J, with 12 bases between. Germline V lookup: CDR1 MNHEY, CDR2 SVGAGI. The CDR3 loop reads CASIFGQTNYGYTF. CDR3 coding DNA: TGTGCCAGCATTTTCGGACAGACTAACTATGGCTACACCTTC.

This rearrangement joins TRBV28 to TRBJ1-1, with unresolved D. Germline values: CDR1 MDHEN, CDR2 SYDVKM. CDR3 length equals 13 residues. V was clipped by 1 base and J by 5 bases, with 8 bases between them. CDR3 protein: CASSLSPRTEAFF. The CDR3 nucleotides are TGTGCCAGCAGTTTATCCCCCAGGACTGAAGCTTTCTTT.

The chain employs TRBV9 and TRBJ1-5; 7 bases fit TRBD1. The germline V gene encodes CDR1 SGDLS and CDR2 YYNGEE. Trimming removed 3 bases from V and 2 bases from J; junction bases left unmatched: 2. CDR3 size: 14 residues. CDR3 protein: CASSEGQGNQPQHF. The DNA for the CDR3 is TGTGCCAGCAGCGAAGGACAGGGCAATCAGCCCCAGCATTTT.

This clone was observed a few times. The chain recombines TRBV7-8 with TRBJ1-5, with no clear D. Trimming cost V 5 bases and J 4 bases, with 9 bases left between them. The CDR3 contains 13 residues. In germline, CDR1 is SGHVS, CDR2 FQNEAQ. The CDR3 DNA sequence: TGTGCCAGCAGCCCGCAGGAAAATCAGCCCCAGCATTTT. It codes for CASSPQENQPQHF.

The genes are TRBV7-8 and TRBJ1-2; 7 bases fit TRBD1. CDR3 size: 14 residues. Germline loops: CDR1 SGHVS, CDR2 FQNEAQ. The V segment lost 1 base and the J segment 4 bases; nucleotides outside the gene matches: 3. This chain's CDR3 is CASSLGGQTYGYTF. The CDR3 DNA sequence: TGTGCCAGCAGCTTAGGGGGACAGACCTATGGCTACACCTTC.

The V and J genes are TRBV5-1 and TRBJ2-2, with TRBD1 identical over 8 bases. The ends lost 4 bases at V and 5 bases at J; junction bases unmatched: 10. Germline V gene lookup returns CDR1 SGHRS and CDR2 YFSETQ. CDR3 length: 16 residues. The CDR3 bases are TGCGCCAGCAGCCTACAGGGCAGGGGGCAGACCGGGGAGCTGTTTTTT. The encoded protein is CASSLQGRGQTGELFF.

This clone was detected ten times or more. The rearrangement joins TRBV5-1 to TRBJ1-2, with 9 bases lining up with TRBD1. CDR3 length: 14 residues. Germline V gene lookup returns CDR1 SGHRS and CDR2 YFSETQ. Trimming removed 4 bases from V and 3 bases from J; junction bases left unmatched: 4. The CDR3 reads CASSLGQGHYGYTF. DNA of the CDR3: TGCGCCAGCAGCCTGGGACAGGGCCACTATGGCTACACCTTC.